Listed here are 23 T cell receptor beta chains from one sample, sequenced in a study of blood T cells in healthy people across ages. Using a J-beta primer mix together with a sample-barcoded 5' primer, a second PCR was run for roughly 7 to 11 cycles. TCRdb reprocessed the 5' RACE reads with MiXCR, giving one entry per CDR3 protein. In the table there are some 1.5 million distinct CDR3 sequences, roughly 43% of which are singletons. The sequencing sample was made of blood. These receptors originate from a woman between 18 and 29 years old in good health.

The genes are TRBV20-1 and TRBJ2-7; perhaps TRBD2 as D (6 bases). V shed 5 bases and J shed 3 bases, with 17 bases lying between them. From germline, CDR1 is DFQATT and CDR2 SNEGSKA (reference sequence). This CDR3 contains 14 residues. CDR3 loop: CSAVKRVGLYEQYF. CDR3 coding DNA: TGCAGTGCTGTCAAGCGGGTTGGGCTCTACGAGCAGTACTTC.

The chain carries TRBV20-1 and TRBJ2-1; D is undetermined. Germline loops: CDR1 DFQATT, CDR2 SNEGSKA (reference sequence). CDR3 size: 14 residues. Trimming stripped 3 bases from V and 1 base from J, with 10 bases between. The CDR3 protein is CSASKENSYNEQFF. The DNA of the CDR3 is TGCAGTGCTAGTAAGGAAAATTCCTACAATGAGCAGTTCTTC.

The chain uses TRBV2 and TRBJ2-7; the D gene is possibly TRBD1 (6 bases). Between the trimmed V and J ends, which lost 6 bases and 2 bases, there was a span of 11 bases. CDR3 length: 13 amino acids. CDR1 is SNHLY and CDR2 is FYNNEI in the germline V gene. CDR3 in DNA: TGTGCCAGCAGGGGACATTTAACCTACGAGCAGTACTTC. Translated: CASRGHLTYEQYF.

The chain is built from TRBV3-1 and TRBJ2-4; possible D gene TRBD2, 5 bases. The CDR3 is 13 residues long. CDR1 is LGHDT and CDR2 is YNNKEL in the germline V gene (reference sequence). The V gene lost 0 bases and the J gene lost 12 bases, with 12 bases spanning the gap. The CDR3 loop is CASSQEIASSQYF. CDR3 nucleotides: TGTGCCAGCAGCCAAGAGATAGCGAGTTCTCAGTACTTC.

This chain links TRBV3-1 with TRBJ1-5; 8 bases fit TRBD1. Germline CDR1 LGHDT, CDR2 YNNKEL (reference sequence). The CDR3 runs 15 residues. V lost 1 base, J lost 10 bases, and 9 bases stayed unmatched. The CDR3 region has the DNA TGTGCCAGCAGCCAAGCCGGGACAGGAGACCGCCCCCAGCATTTT. As protein: CASSQAGTGDRPQHF.

J is TRBJ1-2 and V is TRBV7-2; D perhaps matches TRBD1 (5 bases). V was clipped by 5 bases and J by 6 bases, with 16 bases between them. The CDR3 sequence is 14 residues long. Germline-derived CDR1 and CDR2 are SGHTA and FQGNSA. The CDR3 spells CASSVSGAPNGYTF. CDR3 DNA sequence: TGTGCCAGCAGCGTATCTGGGGCACCCAATGGCTACACCTTC.

The chain carries TRBV27 and TRBJ1-5; 7 positions agree with TRBD1. The length of the CDR3 is 14 residues. The trim removed 3 bases at V and 5 bases at J, leaving 4 bases unmatched. Germline CDR1 reads MNHEY; CDR2 reads SMNVEV (reference sequence). The CDR3 loop is CASSFRQGHQPQHF. The CDR3 bases are TGTGCCAGCAGTTTTCGACAGGGACATCAGCCCCAGCATTTT.

The chain couples TRBV28 to TRBJ2-1; D is unclear. This CDR3 contains 15 residues. V was shortened by 4 bases and J by 0 bases, with 10 bases between the two germline ends. Germline V gene data show CDR1 as MDHEN and CDR2 as SYDVKM. In nucleotides, the CDR3 is TGTGCCAGCAGTTCCCACTATTCCTCCTACAATGAGCAGTTCTTC. Translated, it gives CASSSHYSSYNEQFF.

This clonotype was counted a few times. The chain carries TRBV20-1 and TRBJ2-3; the match to TRBD1 covers 8 bases. The trim removed 1 base at V and 1 base at J, leaving 4 bases unmatched. CDR3 length equals 15 residues. The V gene's germline CDR1 is DFQATT and CDR2 SNEGSKA (reference sequence). CDR3 region: CSARALGQGTDTQYF. The CDR3 DNA reads as TGCAGTGCTAGAGCGTTGGGACAGGGCACAGATACGCAGTATTTT.

This clonotype came up a few times. This chain connects TRBV18 to TRBJ1-2; TRBD1 is a possible D gene (6 bases). This CDR3 is built from 15 residues. Germline V gene sequence: CDR1 KGHSH, CDR2 LQKENI. Deletions cut 6 bases from V and 3 bases from J, with 17 bases between. The CDR3, as DNA: TGTGCCAGCTCGCCTGCCGCCTCAGGGGACTATGGCTACACCTTC. Its protein product is CASSPAASGDYGYTF.

A few counts support this clonotype. The chain links TRBV7-9 to TRBJ2-7; D may match TRBD1 or TRBD2 (5 bases each). Germline CDR1 SEHNR, CDR2 FQNEAQ (reference sequence). Trimming left V 4 bases short and J 5 bases short, with 18 bases between. CDR3 length equals 15 residues. The CDR3 DNA reads TGTGCCAGCAGCTCCCAGGACGTAAGGGACGACGAGCAGTACTTC. Translated: CASSSQDVRDDEQYF.

This clonotype was seen only a few times. The chain has TRBV5-1 and TRBJ1-2; no firm D call. With 2 bases removed from V and 4 bases from J, the gap between germline ends came to 12 bases. From germline, CDR1 is SGHRS and CDR2 YFSETQ. This CDR3 has 14 residues. The CDR3 loop is CASSLSRNSYGYTF. The CDR3 DNA reads as TGCGCCAGCAGCTTAAGTCGGAACTCCTATGGCTACACCTTC.

The chain employs TRBV27 and TRBJ2-1; D might be TRBD1 (5 bases). CDR1 MNHEY and CDR2 SMNVEV come from the germline V gene (reference sequence). This CDR3 comprises 11 residues. V lost 9 bases to trimming and J lost 7 bases, with 10 bases between them. In DNA form, the CDR3 reads TGTGCCAGTGGACACGGAAATGAGCAGTTCTTC. This translates into CASGHGNEQFF.

This clonotype was detected only once. This chain connects TRBV7-3 to TRBJ1-1; 7 nucleotides agree with TRBD1. Germline V CDR1 and CDR2: SGHTA, FQGTGA. V lost 5 bases and J lost 7; bases outside the gene matches: 7. The CDR3 has 13 residues. CDR3 nucleotide sequence: TGTGCCAGCAGCCCCACAGGGGCGATTGAAGCTTTCTTT. Its protein is CASSPTGAIEAFF. Using reference TRBV7-3 and TRBJ1-1 for the parts outside the CDR3, the full variable domain is GAGVSQTPSNKVTEKGKYVELRCDPISGHTALYWYRQSLGQGPEFLIYFQGTGAADDSGLPNDRFFAVRPEGSVSTLKIQRTERGDSAVYLCASSPTGAIEAFFGQGTRLTVV.

This clonotype occurred a few times. This chain links TRBV12-3 or TRBV12-4 with TRBJ1-2, with D perhaps TRBD1 (5 bases). The V end was cut by 6 bases, the J end by 7 bases, with 12 bases between. This CDR3 is 12 amino acids long. CDR3 sequence reads: CASRPGDGGYTF. The DNA for the CDR3 is TGTGCCAGCAGGCCCGGGGACGGTGGCTACACCTTC.

This rearrangement joins TRBV2 to TRBJ2-7; a possible D gene is TRBD1 (5 bases). Trimming cost V 5 bases and J 0 bases, with 20 bases left between them. The CDR3 loop spans 17 amino acids. Germline loops: CDR1 SNHLY, CDR2 FYNNEI. The CDR3 nucleotides are TGTGCCAGCAGTTTCGGAAGGACGACAGCTGGCTCCTACGAGCAGTACTTC. As protein: CASSFGRTTAGSYEQYF.

A few counts support this clonotype. V is TRBV20-1 and J is TRBJ2-1; TRBD2 matches 8 bases. The trim removed 6 bases at V and 1 base at J, leaving 11 bases unmatched. The CDR3 has 16 amino acids. CDR1 DFQATT and CDR2 SNEGSKA come from the germline V gene (reference sequence). CDR3 nucleotides: TGCAGTGCCACCACAGCGGGAGCGAGATCCTACAATGAGCAGTTCTTC. Its protein is CSATTAGARSYNEQFF.

The rearrangement links TRBV20-1 to TRBJ2-5; tentatively, D is TRBD2 (5 bases). V shed 3 bases and J shed 1 base, with 9 bases lying between them. The CDR3 covers 13 residues. The germline gives CDR1 DFQATT, CDR2 SNEGSKA (reference sequence). The CDR3 reads CSASPTIQETQYF. The CDR3 DNA reads as TGCAGTGCTAGTCCGACTATCCAAGAGACCCAGTACTTC.

The chain recombines TRBV11-2 with TRBJ1-2, with D possibly matching TRBD1 (6 bases). Trimming cost V 5 bases and J 1 base, with 20 bases left between them. CDR1 and CDR2 (germline): SGHAT, FQNNGV. The CDR3 is 17 amino acids. The CDR3 bases are TGTGCCAGCAGCCATGGGGCGGGGTCAGGGGTTAACTATGGCTACACCTTC. The encoded protein is CASSHGAGSGVNYGYTF.

The chain uses TRBV5-1 and TRBJ2-6; D is unclear. Germline V gene data show CDR1 as SGHRS and CDR2 as YFSETQ. The CDR3 runs 16 residues. V lost 6 bases and J 0 bases, leaving 13 bases between the germline ends. The CDR3 DNA reads as TGCGCCAGCAAGGAGTTGGCCGGCTCTGGGGCCAACGTCCTGACTTTC. It specifies CASKELAGSGANVLTF.

The chain couples TRBV6-5 to TRBJ2-5; D not resolved. V lost 5 bases and J lost 3, with 7 bases in between. Germline-derived CDR1 and CDR2 are MNHEY and SVGAGI. The CDR3 loop spans 12 amino acids. In nucleotides, the CDR3 is TGTGCCAGCAGTCAACAAAAAGAGACCCAGTACTTC. Its protein is CASSQQKETQYF.

This clonotype came up a few times. V usage is TRBV7-3 and J usage is TRBJ2-7, with 9 nucleotides matching TRBD1. Trimming cost V 4 bases and J 10 bases; bases outside gene matches: 17. This CDR3 is built from 16 residues. The V gene's germline CDR1 is SGHTA and CDR2 FQGTGA. The CDR3 protein is CASSSLQQGAYPLQYF. The CDR3 bases are TGTGCCAGCAGCTCACTCCAACAGGGGGCCTATCCACTCCAGTACTTC.

The chain recombines TRBV7-2 with TRBJ2-1; D unresolved. The DNA end favors TRBJ2-7, so the J call may be wrong. Germline V gene lookup returns CDR1 SGHTA and CDR2 FQGNSA. The length of the CDR3 is 13 residues. CDR3 protein: CASSINLNNEQYF. The CDR3 DNA follows: TGTGCCAGCAGCATAAACCTAAACAATGAGCAGTACTTC.